Listed below are T cell receptor beta chains from one sample, sequenced in a study of blood T cell repertoires in COVID-19. Using immunoSEQ multiplex PCR, the repertoire was profiled, and TCRdb retains in-frame clones only, with some absent. The table includes approximately 200,000 clones, 70% to 90% detected once. The specimen sequenced was PBMCs or T cells enriched from blood (not recorded which). The origin of the receptors is a man aged 25 to 45 who had recovered from COVID-19. Both conserved end residues are part of each CDR3. A D gene is named only where the DNA matches it firmly. Where a row states a size, it is once, few, many or the class of an expanded clone; other rows omit it.

D	size	V	J	DNA	CDR3
-	once	TRBV27	TRBJ1-2	TGTGCCAGCAGTCTTCACGCACGGGGTAGCTATGGCTACACCTTC	CASSLHARGSYGYTF
-	-	TRBV24-1	TRBJ1-2	TGTGCCACCAGTGGTAGCTACACCTTC	CATSGSYTF
TRBD1	once	TRBV6-5	TRBJ1-2	TGTGCCAGCAGTTCAGGACAGGGGTATGGCTACACCTTC	CASSSGQGYGYTF
-	once	TRBV9	TRBJ1-5	TGTGCCAGCAGCGTAGCCGACAGCTATCAGCCCCAGCATTTT	CASSVADSYQPQHF
-	-	TRBV7-2	TRBJ2-1	TGTGCCAGCAGCCGTCGTCCGTCCGGACTCAACAATGAGCAGTTCTTC	CASSRRPSGLNNEQFF
-	-	TRBV14	TRBJ2-3	TGTGCCAGCAGCCAAGGTTTCTTTTTCCTCACAGATACGCAGTATTTT	CASSQGFFFLTDTQYF
-	-	TRBV5-1	TRBJ2-3	TGCGCCAGCAGCTCGGACGGGATGCGCACAGATACGCAGTATTTT	CASSSDGMRTDTQYF
TRBD1	-	TRBV6-5	TRBJ1-6	TGTGCCAGCAGTTACCGTACCGGGACAGGGCGCCCCGGCCTCCACTTT	CASSYRTGTGRPGLHF
TRBD1	-	TRBV30	TRBJ1-5	TGTGCCTGGAGAGGGACAGGGGGACAGCCCCAGCATTTT	CAWRGTGGQPQHF
-	-	TRBV12-3/TRBV12-4	TRBJ1-2	TGTGCCAGCAGTTTAGGGCAGGGCAATGGCTACACCTTC	CASSLGQGNGYTF
TRBD1	-	TRBV28	TRBJ1-2	TGTGCCAGCACCTCGACAGGGTTGGGCTATGGCTACACCTTC	CASTSTGLGYGYTF
-	-	TRBV5-4	TRBJ2-3	TGTGCCAGCAGCTTGCCCAACCGGGGTATCACAGATACGCAGTATTTT	CASSLPNRGITDTQYF
-	-	TRBV9	TRBJ1-4	TGTGCCAGCAGCGGACTACAGAGGGAAGAAAAACTGTTTTTT	CASSGLQREEKLFF
-	once	TRBV10-1	TRBJ2-3	TGCGCCAGCAGTCCGCAGGGTACTAGCACAGATACGCAGTATTTT	CASSPQGTSTDTQYF
TRBD2	-	TRBV28	TRBJ2-7	TGTGCCAGCAGACGTACTAGCGGGAGATCCTACGAGCAGTACTTC	CASRRTSGRSYEQYF
-	-	TRBV10-3	TRBJ2-3	TGTGCCATCGGCCGACTCCCCGGTCCTGGTGGTGCCACAGATACGCAGTATTTT	CAIGRLPGPGGATDTQYF
-	-	TRBV7-2	TRBJ2-4	TGTGCCAGTGAAATAATGACGGGAGAGGGGACCAAAAACATTCAGTACTTC	CASEIMTGEGTKNIQYF
-	-	TRBV3-1/TRBV3-2	TRBJ2-1	TGTGCCAGCAGCCAACCTTCACTAGCTCGGGAGCAGTTCTTC	CASSQPSLAREQFF
-	few	TRBV3-1/TRBV3-2	TRBJ1-1	TGTGCCAGCAGGGAGTCGGTCAAGTACACTGAAGCTTTCTTT	CASRESVKYTEAFF
-	-	TRBV3-1/TRBV3-2	TRBJ2-7	TGTGCCAGCAGCCAAGTCTGGGAGGACAATTCCTACGAGCAGTACTTC	CASSQVWEDNSYEQYF
-	-	TRBV4-1	TRBJ2-6	TGCGCCAGCAGCCAAGACGCCAGGGCCTTCTCTGGGGCCAACGTCCTGACTTTC	CASSQDARAFSGANVLTF
-	-	TRBV12-3/TRBV12-4	TRBJ1-2	TGTGCCAGCAGTTTTTCAGGGGATGGCTACACCTTC	CASSFSGDGYTF
-	-	TRBV27	TRBJ1-3	TGTGCCAGCAGGCACACCGGGACTAGGGGAAACACCATATATTTT	CASRHTGTRGNTIYF
TRBD1	-	TRBV4-3	TRBJ1-2	TGCGCCAGCAGCCCTTCCGGGACAGGGTTTTATGGCTACACCTTC	CASSPSGTGFYGYTF
TRBD1	-	TRBV3-1/TRBV3-2	TRBJ1-1	TGTGCCAGCAGCCAAGGGACAGGGCCGGTCACTGAAGCTTTCTTT	CASSQGTGPVTEAFF
-	few	TRBV6-2/TRBV6-3	TRBJ2-3	TGTGCCAGCAGTACCCGGACAGGCACAGATACGCAGTATTTT	CASSTRTGTDTQYF
TRBD1	-	TRBV11-2	TRBJ2-1	TGTGCCAGCACCAAGACAGGGGACAATGAGCAGTTCTTC	CASTKTGDNEQFF
TRBD2	once	TRBV27	TRBJ2-1	TGTGCCAGCAGACGCGGGGGGAGCTCCTACAATGAGCAGTTCTTC	CASRRGGSSYNEQFF
-	-	TRBV7-2	TRBJ1-1	TGTGCCAGCAGCTTCGGGGCGGGGATGAACACTGAAGCTTTCTTT	CASSFGAGMNTEAFF
-	-	TRBV24-1	TRBJ1-2	TGTGCCACCAGCCAGCAGGGCTCCGCGAGTGGCTACACCTTC	CATSQQGSASGYTF
TRBD1	-	TRBV4-1	TRBJ2-7	TGCGCCAGCAGCCAAGATGAGGAGACAGGGACCCACGAGCAGTACTTC	CASSQDEETGTHEQYF
-	-	TRBV4-2	TRBJ2-1	TGTGCCAGCAGCCAAGTTGGGTCAGAAGAGGATGAGCAGTTCTTC	CASSQVGSEEDEQFF
-	-	TRBV27	TRBJ2-1	TGTGCCAGCAGTCCTCCTTTCGGGGGAGCGGTTGCTGAGCAGTTCTTC	CASSPPFGGAVAEQFF
TRBD2	-	TRBV11-2	TRBJ2-2	TGTGCCAGCAGCTTATACCGGGGGATAGCGGGAGTGAGCACCGGGGAGCTGTTTTTT	CASSLYRGIAGVSTGELFF
TRBD2	once	TRBV5-1	TRBJ2-1	TGCGCCAGCAGCTTGAACCCCGGGGGGGCTAATGAGCAGTTCTTC	CASSLNPGGANEQFF
-	-	TRBV7-9	TRBJ1-1	TGTGCCAGCAGCTTGGGACAACTGAACACTGAAGCTTTCTTT	CASSLGQLNTEAFF
TRBD2	-	TRBV7-9	TRBJ2-2	TGTGCCAGCAGCTTAGGTCGGCTAGCGGGGAACACCGGGGAGCTGTTTTTT	CASSLGRLAGNTGELFF
-	-	TRBV10-1	TRBJ2-7	TGCGCCAGCAGTCCCCGGACACATACCTACGAGCAGTACTTC	CASSPRTHTYEQYF
TRBD1	few	TRBV28	TRBJ2-2	TGTGCCAGCAGTCGGGACAGCGCGAACACCGGGGAGCTGTTTTTT	CASSRDSANTGELFF
-	once	TRBV4-2	TRBJ2-7	TGTGCCAGCAGCCCCCACACAAGCTCCTACGAGCAGTACTTC	CASSPHTSSYEQYF
-	-	TRBV5-6	TRBJ2-7	TGTGCCAGCACCCGGGGGGCCGCGGTGATTGAGCAGTACTTC	CASTRGAAVIEQYF
-	-	TRBV18	TRBJ1-1	TGTGCCAGCTCACCTACCGAGGGGAACACTGAAGCTTTCTTT	CASSPTEGNTEAFF
-	-	TRBV28	TRBJ2-7	TGTGCCAGCAGTTTAGCCCAGTCCTACGAGCAGTACTTC	CASSLAQSYEQYF
-	-	TRBV7-3	TRBJ1-1	TGTGCCAGCAGCTCTCAGGGGAACACTGAAGCTTTCTTT	CASSSQGNTEAFF
TRBD2	-	TRBV9	TRBJ2-5	TGTGCCAGCAGCGTGCGGGGGGATCGCCAAGAGACCCAGTACTTC	CASSVRGDRQETQYF
-	-	TRBV18	TRBJ2-7	TGTGCCAGCTCACCGCCTGGCAGAAACTACGAGCAGTACTTC	CASSPPGRNYEQYF
-	once	TRBV3-1/TRBV3-2	TRBJ1-2	TGTGCCAGCAGCCAAACAGCCAACTATGGCTACACCTTC	CASSQTANYGYTF
TRBD1	-	TRBV29-1	TRBJ1-1	TGCAGCGGACAGGGGTTGAACACTGAAGCTTTCTTT	CSGQGLNTEAFF
-	-	TRBV25-1	TRBJ2-7	TGTGCCAGCAGTGATGGTCCCAGGGTAAAACACGAGCAGTACTTC	CASSDGPRVKHEQYF
-	many	TRBV5-6	TRBJ1-3	TGTGCCAGCAGCTTGGCCAGGTTGGGAAACACCATATATTTT	CASSLARLGNTIYF
TRBD1	-	TRBV7-2	TRBJ1-1	TGTGCCAGCAGCTTTTACCCCGGGACAGAGATGAACACTGAAGCTTTCTTT	CASSFYPGTEMNTEAFF
-	-	TRBV11-2	TRBJ2-7	TGTGCCAGCAGCTGGACGGGAGAAGGCGAGCAGTACTTC	CASSWTGEGEQYF
TRBD1	-	TRBV7-6	TRBJ1-5	TGTGCCAGCAGCCCCCTGTCCGGGACAGGGAATCAGCCCCAGCATTTT	CASSPLSGTGNQPQHF
TRBD1	-	TRBV18	TRBJ2-2	TGTGCCAGCTCACCAGAGACAGGGAAATACACCGGGGAGCTGTTTTTT	CASSPETGKYTGELFF
-	-	TRBV21-1	TRBJ1-2	TGTGCCAGCAGCAAAGCGGCGGACACTTGCTATGGCTACACCTTC	CASSKAADTCYGYTF
-	-	TRBV9	TRBJ2-1	TGTGCCAGCAGCGCGGGGGATTTAAATGAGCAGTTCTTC	CASSAGDLNEQFF
TRBD1	-	TRBV24-1	TRBJ2-1	TGTGCCACCAGTGACCCCGGGACAGGGGTTAATGAGCAGTTCTTC	CATSDPGTGVNEQFF
-	-	TRBV29-1	TRBJ1-1	TGCAGCGTTGTCGTTCCGAACACTGAAGCTTTCTTT	CSVVVPNTEAFF
TRBD2	once	TRBV5-1	TRBJ2-7	TGCGCCAGCAGCCCTCGCGAGCGGGGATCCTACGAGCAGTACTTC	CASSPRERGSYEQYF
-	-	TRBV29-1	TRBJ1-4	TGCAGCGTTGCTAGAGCAGCTAATGAAAAACTGTTTTTT	CSVARAANEKLFF